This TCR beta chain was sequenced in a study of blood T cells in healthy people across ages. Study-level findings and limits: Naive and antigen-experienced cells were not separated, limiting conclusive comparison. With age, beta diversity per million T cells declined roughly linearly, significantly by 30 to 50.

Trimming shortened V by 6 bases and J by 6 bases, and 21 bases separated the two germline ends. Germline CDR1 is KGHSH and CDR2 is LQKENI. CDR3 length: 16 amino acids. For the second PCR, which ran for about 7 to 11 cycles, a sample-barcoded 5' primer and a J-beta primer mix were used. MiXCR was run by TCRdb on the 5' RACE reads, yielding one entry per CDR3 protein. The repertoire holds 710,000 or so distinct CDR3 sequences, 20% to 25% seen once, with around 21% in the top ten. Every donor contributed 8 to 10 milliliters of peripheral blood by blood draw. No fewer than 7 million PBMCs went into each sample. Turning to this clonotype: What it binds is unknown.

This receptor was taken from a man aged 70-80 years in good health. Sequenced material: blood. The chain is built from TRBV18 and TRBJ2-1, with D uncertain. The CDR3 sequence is CASSTKVGSPLNEQFF. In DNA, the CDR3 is TGTGCCAGCTCTACAAAGGTGGGCTCCCCTCTCAATGAGCAGTTCTTC.